This TCR beta chain is from a study of T cell responses to AZD1222 COVID-19 vaccine (dated by TCRdb to about 2021). At the level of the whole study: AZD1222 recipients whose second dose came at about 4 weeks and those whose second dose came at about 12 weeks were combined into one group, since spike-specific TCR depth and breadth did not differ between the two schedules. TCR sequencing covered roughly 230 trial participants: 200 to 210 given two doses of AZD1222 and some 25 given two doses of MenACWY control vaccine. Trial participants were enrolled by age into 18-55, 56-69 and 70-plus year subgroups, with approximately 150, 28 and 58 TCR-sequenced participants respectively. Overall study outcomes, separate from this receptor: The 56-69-year group was small, and its depth increase did not reach significance, likely because of low power. A significant rise in spike-specific TCR breadth and depth was observed after two AZD1222 doses relative to day 0 and relative to MenACWY recipients. Nearly half of unique spike-specific TCRs reportedly recognized epitopes outside regions mutated in the B.1.351 and B.1.1.7 variants. CD4 TCRs associated with the vaccine covered the entire spike protein, and the dominant responses were in regions 160-218 and 743-854. Participants were mostly white British and included more females than males, and it was suggested by the authors that clonal diversity may have been underestimated. Because no day 14 peak-response samples were available, repertoires were characterized only after the peak T cell response. Conclusions about previously exposed vaccinees are limited, since just six AZD1222 recipients were seropositive for SARS-CoV-2 at baseline.

V is pared back by 6 bases and J by 0 bases, with 8 bases lying between the germline termini. The CDR3 holds 13 amino acids from the cysteine to the phenylalanine. Kept here is only the CDR3 DNA, which spans 39 bases and is read in frame from base 1. The germline V gene specifies SNHLY as CDR1 and FYNNEI as CDR2. The CDR3 regions of human TCRbeta chains were analyzed by immunosequencing. The paper's data handling went like this. Repertoire TCRs were checked for matches against a reference library of SARS-CoV-2-specific TCRs that had been generated using the MIRA antigen-specificity platform. Breadth was defined as the fraction of unique TCRs that were SARS-CoV-2-associated. Depth was defined as the fraction of total T cells that were SARS-CoV-2-associated. Using the MIRA data, each spike-specific TCR was mapped to the spike region that the TCR reacts to and placed in a CD4 or CD8 class. Log10-transformed breadth and depth values were compared by one-way ANOVA with Sidak's multiple comparisons tests. As stored in TCRdb, this immuneACCESS dataset retains in-frame rearrangements with V and J assigned. A fraction of the clones does not appear; measured against another copy, unresolved V genes explain less than half of the discrepancy, and the remainder lacks a known reason. The D gene and trimming were derived from the DNA, and the V and J assignments and clone size from that table. The sample yields around 77,000 clones; 80% to 90% were counted once. The ten top clones hold more than 20% of the sample.

On this clone itself: Its antigen has not been determined. Qualities for individual bases were not recorded, and no much larger clone is one base off.

The time point label on this specimen signifies: baseline before first vaccination. Vaccinee samples came from UK trials COV001 and COV002, including a single-blind randomized controlled phase 2/3 trial of AZD1222 (ChAdOx1 nCoV-19) in healthy adults. For TCRbeta chain sequencing, PBMC samples were collected from trial participants at day 0 and at day 28 after the second dose. The V gene is TRBV2 and the J gene is TRBJ1-2; the D gene remains uncertain. The material was peripheral blood, obtained on day 0 of AZD1222 vaccination. This clonotype was obtained from an adult in good health. The CDR3 in this case is CASSLNSNYGYTF. The sequence in DNA is TGTGCCAGCAGCCTCAATTCTAACTATGGCTACACCTTC. Outside the CDR3, residues come from the reference TRBV2 and TRBJ1-2 proteins, so the full variable domain is: EPEVTQTPSHQVTQMGQEVILRCVPISNHLYFYWYRQILGQKVEFLVSFYNNEISEKSEIFDDQFSVERPDGSNFTLKIRSTKLEDSAMYFCASSLNSNYGYTFGSGTRLTVV.